The text below deals with one T cell receptor beta chain. Its antigen is unknown. This CDR3 region has 13 residues. Germline assignment: CDR1 LNHDA and CDR2 SQIVND (reference sequence). V was pared by 5 bases and J by 7 bases, with 14 bases between. The data were taken from a study of T cell responses to AZD1222 COVID-19 vaccine. The study, taken as a whole, reports: Mapped onto spike, vaccine-associated CD4 TCRs spanned it and were dominant at 160-218 and 743-854. Spike-specific TCRs gained breadth and depth after people received two AZD1222 doses.

Some clones are missing from TCRdb's copy, which holds only in-frame ones; the method was immunoSEQ multiplex PCR. The profile shows roughly 150,000 clones, 85% to 95% of them singletons. This rearrangement joins TRBV19 to TRBJ1-1; D possibly corresponds to TRBD1 (6 bases). The clonotype comes from an adult in good health. This specimen was peripheral blood, taken on day 0 of AZD1222 vaccination. Here the CDR3 reads CASSARGKDEAFF. The DNA for the CDR3 is TGTGCCAGTAGTGCCAGGGGAAAGGATGAAGCTTTCTTT.